The T cell receptor (beta chain) described here comes from a study of cytomegalovirus exposure and HLA in healthy donors (dated by TCRdb to 2017 to 2019). About the full investigation: According to an earlier analysis of 587 of the donors, about 170 million T cells yielded some 110 million unique TCR beta sequences and about 280 Gb of sequence data. Approximately 310 gigabases of sequencing data and tens of millions of unique TCR sequences were included in an early release covering about 620 HLA-typed donors. Of the roughly 400 genotyped donors, less than 90% were placed in the genetic ancestry cluster associated with self-reported Caucasian donors. The study aimed to test whether cataloging public T cell receptors could reveal signatures of past pathogen exposure. The T cell repertoires of under 700 subjects were profiled by immunosequencing and related to cytomegalovirus serostatus. Along with the approximately 700-subject first cohort, a separate validation cohort of over a hundred different subjects was used. High-throughput TCR immunosequencing, statistical association of individual TCRs with disease status, and machine learning were combined to predict cytomegalovirus infection status. To study patterns of TCR occurrence, a later analysis re-analyzed previously published TCR beta repertoires from more than 550 donors and added high-resolution HLA genotyping. Rather than drawing on any new phenotypic data, the later analysis identified candidate immune exposures from TCR beta sequences and the way those sequences occurred across donors. In an earlier analysis of a few hundred of the donors, high-throughput TCR beta sequencing was used to judge whether each TCR beta V gene segment behaved as functional or pseudogenic. Donor age, sex, ethnicity and CMV serostatus were collected together with the repertoire data. Genome-wide SNP genotypes for about three fifths of the 666 donors were used in a later genetic analysis, which treated that subset as a discovery cohort. Every discovery cohort repertoire had been produced on one sequencing platform. Class I and class II HLA loci were covered by the typing at four-digit resolution. The number of typed donors differed by locus: about 629-630 for A, B, C, DRB1 and DQB1; approximately 530 for DQA1; fewer than 610 for DPA1; and roughly 490 for DPB1. Roughly five DR-DQ haplotypes were handled as single units for association and clustering, since linkage in the cohort was strong. Among about 360 genotyped donors of the cohort, an average of 235,054 unique TCR beta nucleotide sequences were sequenced per donor, roughly 20% of them non-productive. The investigation overall reported the following: A group of highly shared sequence variants was considered likely to be a technical artifact of the sequencing pipeline. According to the authors, the approach could potentially be generalized to other disease states and immunological phenotypes. Assigning TCR associations to individual alleles was difficult when HLA alleles, especially DR and DQ, strongly co-occurred. Roughly uniform sequencing depth across donors was assumed in presence/absence analyses, although this assumption may not hold. The earlier analysis of 587 of the donors excluded fewer than 20 rarely observed V segments, including chromosome 9 orphons, because counts were too low. A later genetic analysis associated a missense DCLRE1C variant with V-gene and J-gene trimming of TCR beta chains, and an independent cohort replicated the association. Compared with the roughly 670-donor mean, donors in an Asian-associated ancestry cluster had fewer N-insertions in productive TCRs, according to a later genetic analysis. A later analysis found that HLA-associated TCR beta chains were more clonally expanded and had lower generation probabilities than equally common non-associated chains. An earlier analysis of roughly 570 of the donors showed that most TCR beta V segments appeared in productive rearrangements either about 87% or about 30% of the time, which broadly matched IMGT annotations. According to a later analysis, TCR association rates differed among HLA loci, with DRB1 alleles showing the most associated TCRs and HLA-C alleles showing the fewest. This cohort had only TCR beta chains sequenced, and the lack of alpha or paired-chain data limited which features could be detected. HLA typing was unavailable for some donors at each locus, so association tests used only the typed subset. A later analysis associated 15,000 to 20,000 TCR beta sequences with specific HLA alleles at a false discovery rate of 0.05. In a later analysis, most CMV-associated TCR beta chains were found to appear HLA-restricted, with HLA associations seemingly driven largely by CMV exposure. Linkage disequilibrium might explain the correlated functional status among segregating V segments, but an unknown experimental factor could not be excluded. In a later analysis, several top co-occurrence clusters were reported to appear linked to parvovirus B19, influenza, CMV and Epstein-Barr virus. The study gave a list of 150 to 200 TCR beta chains associated with cytomegalovirus. Immune exposure information for the cohort was limited to CMV serostatus. Most TCR sequences were observed very rarely across donors, whereas some public TCRs were present in many individuals. A further reported finding was that TCR beta sequences accurately predicted the HLA-A and HLA-B alleles for most subjects in the first cohort. The 87-base-pair reads could not distinguish some IMGT-functional V segments, including TRBV6-2 and TRBV6-3, so those segments were excluded. The classifier was reported to diagnose cytomegalovirus status with high specificity and sensitivity in both the original and validation cohorts. In vitro tests confirmed that a few of the cytomegalovirus-associated TCR beta chains recognize cytomegalovirus antigens.

In total, around 600 healthy bone marrow donors made up the cohort. Cohort members were all nominally healthy when sampled, although unrecorded immune exposures were likely present. The donor was CMV seronegative and belonged to the group of 350 to 400 seronegative cohort members. A peripheral blood sample was provided by each donor, and peripheral blood mononuclear cells were used for TCR beta sequencing. The Qiagen DNeasy Blood Extraction Kit was used to extract genomic DNA from the blood cell samples. Libraries were built with the immunoSEQ multiplex PCR assay. For the multiplex PCR, a mixture combining 60 forward primers for TCR Vbeta segments and 13 reverse primers for TCR Jbeta segments was used. The CDR3 region of rearranged TCR beta genes was amplified from genomic DNA with a multiplex PCR assay. The Illumina HiSeq System was used to sequence the amplified TCR beta libraries as 87-base-pair reads. Processing in the source paper ran as follows. Across the 670 or so repertoires, a later analysis counted roughly 84 million unique TCR beta chains, around 11 million of which were shared by at least two donors. A nearest-neighbor algorithm error-corrected the raw reads and collapsed the reads into unique sequences, merging closely related sequences to remove PCR and sequencing errors. V, D and J gene segments were assigned by aligning CDR3 sequences to IMGT reference sequences. For a sequence to be retained, a match of at least six nucleotides was required to both a V gene segment and a J gene segment. A rearrangement counted as productive if the CDR3 had no stop codons and remained in frame with V and J, and every other rearrangement counted as non-productive. Following IMGT convention, CDR3 was defined as the stretch from the second conserved V-encoded cysteine up to the conserved J-encoded phenylalanine. Sequences without an unambiguous match to a single V gene segment were excluded from the earlier analysis of over 500 of the donors. An earlier analysis of fewer than 750 of the donors classified V segments as functional when productive rearrangements were above 56.7% and as segregating when the standard deviation between donors was above 5%. To diagnose cytomegalovirus status from the catalog of TCR beta chain sequences, a statistical classification framework was built. In a later analysis, TCR nucleotide sequences were compared against IMGT/GENE-DB human TR gene sequences so that V and J genes could be assigned. Using the TCRdist pipeline, a later analysis assigned CDR3 sequences along with most-parsimonious VDJ recombination scenarios. In a later analysis, every TCR beta chain was defined by the combination of its CDR3 amino acid sequence and its V-gene family, and reads without a unique V-gene family were dropped. A later analysis removed 450 to 600 highly shared, low-generation-probability nucleotide sequences to deal with suspected cross-contamination and a sequencing artifact. In a later analysis, a clonal expansion index was calculated for each public chain from normalized within-repertoire ranks of inferred template counts. In a later analysis, generation probabilities were computed with a VDJ recombination model fitted to out-of-frame rearrangements, and the resulting probabilities were checked against IGoR. A later analysis scored TCR-TCR, TCR-HLA and TCR-CMV co-occurrence with hypergeometric tests, applying a repertoire-size bias correction to TCR pairs. A later analysis estimated false discovery rates by permuting HLA or CMV assignments 20 times. In a later analysis, co-occurring TCRs were grouped using DBSCAN, with TCRdist sequence similarity added in when clustering inside HLA-allele-positive subsets. Repertoires with fewer than 30,000 or more than 120,000 public chains, plus five repertoires with anomalous nucleotide sharing, were excluded from co-occurrence clustering. Imported from immuneACCESS, the table was reduced by TCRdb to in-frame sequences with V and J called. These copies leave out some clones; in studies compared against another copy, an unresolved V gene accounts for under half, and the cause of the remainder is not known. D and trimming were read from the DNA, whereas the V and J calls and clone size are those reported in that table. The sample table contains about 190,000 clones; only one count was recorded for around 79% of them. The ten largest clones capture roughly 1.6% of the sample.

As for this clone: The specificity of this receptor is unknown. Within one base of it there is no much larger clone, and no base qualities were kept.

Inclusive of the bounding cysteine and phenylalanine, the CDR3 is 16 residues long. The DNA shown is the 48-base CDR3, in frame from base 1. CDR1 and CDR2 were assigned from the germline V gene (reference sequence) as SEHNR and FQNEAQ. V loses 2 bases at its end and J loses 5 bases; junction bases beyond the gene matches: 7. Material for sequencing was PBMCs. This receptor was identified in a woman between 18 and 29 years old in good health and CMV-seronegative. The chain is assembled from TRBV7-9 and TRBJ1-1, with 11 middle bases fitting TRBD1. The sequenced DNA: TGTGCCAGCAGCTTAAAGCGGGGACAGGGGGTGACTGAAGCTTTCTTT. It specifies CASSLKRGQGVTEAFF.